The 20 T cell receptor beta chains reported below all come from one sample, sequenced in a study of T cell changes during pregnancy in multiple sclerosis. Only in-frame clones appear in the TCRdb table, and some are missing; sequencing was by immunoSEQ multiplex PCR. The sample comprises about 28,000 clones, 80% to 90% of which are singletons, and approximately 0.79% rests with the top ten. Sample: CD4+ T cells from peripheral blood mononuclear cells, taken in the second trimester of pregnancy. The receptors were gathered from a female donor with multiple sclerosis, enrolled in a pregnancy study.

This clone has only one observation. In DNA, the CDR3 is TGTGCCAGCAGCCTCAGGTGGAATATGAACACTGAAGCTTTCTTT. Translating it yields CASSLRWNMNTEAFF. The J gene is TRBJ1-1, the V gene TRBV28, with D unresolved. This CDR3 spans 15 amino acids. V lost 6 bases and J lost 0, with 14 bases in between. Germline loops: CDR1 MDHEN, CDR2 SYDVKM. Together with reference TRBV28 and TRBJ1-1, the CDR3 gives the full variable domain: DVKVTQSSRYLVKRTGEKVFLECVQDMDHENMFWYRQDPGLGLRLIYFSYDVKMKEKGDIPEGYSVSREKKERFSLILESASTNQTSMYLCASSLRWNMNTEAFFGQGTRLTVV.

This clone was seen once. The chain recombines TRBV6-1 with TRBJ2-3; D possibly corresponds to TRBD1 (6 bases). Trimming removed 6 bases from V and 9 bases from J, with 16 bases in between. CDR3 length: 13 amino acids. CDR1 is MNHNS, CDR2 SASEGT, per germline. CDR3 sequence reads: CASSGTTITTQYF. The CDR3 DNA follows: TGTGCCAGCAGCGGGACAACCATCACAACGCAGTATTTT.

The V gene is TRBV5-6, the J gene TRBJ2-7; TRBD1 matches 8 bases. Germline V CDR1 and CDR2: SGHDT, YYEEEE. The J segment lost 5 bases and the V segment lost 2 bases, leaving 3 bases of the junction unmatched. This CDR3 is 13 amino acids long. CDR3 region: CASSLEDRDEQYF. CDR3 nucleotide sequence: TGTGCCAGCAGCTTAGAGGACAGGGACGAGCAGTACTTC.

The V gene is TRBV18, the J gene TRBJ2-7; TRBD1 matches at 10 bases. The V gene end was trimmed by 3 bases and the J gene end by 6 bases; junction bases not matched to a gene: 14. The CDR3 runs 17 residues. The germline gives CDR1 KGHSH, CDR2 LQKENI. CDR3 amino acids: CASSPLDQTGGPIEQYF. The CDR3 DNA is TGTGCCAGCTCACCCCTGGACCAGACAGGGGGCCCGATCGAGCAGTACTTC.

The chain couples TRBV4-1 to TRBJ2-3, with a weak D call TRBD2 (5 bases). The CDR3 covers 16 residues. Trimming took 5 bases from V and 0 from J, leaving 15 bases between them. Germline V gives CDR1 MGHRA, CDR2 YSYEKL. The CDR3 DNA follows: TGCGCCAGCAGCTTTCGGGAAGCATCTAGCACAGATACGCAGTATTTT. Residues: CASSFREASSTDTQYF.

The chain combines TRBV2 with TRBJ2-2, with 11 bases that match TRBD1. With 6 bases clipped from V and 4 bases from J, the junction kept 7 bases outside the gene matches. The length of the CDR3 is 16 residues. Germline V gene lookup returns CDR1 SNHLY and CDR2 FYNNEI. CDR3 in DNA: TGTGCCAGCAGCGGACAGGGGGCGCCTCTCACCGGGGAGCTGTTTTTT. Amino acid sequence: CASSGQGAPLTGELFF.

The chain combines TRBV5-4 with TRBJ2-5; 12 bases are shared with TRBD2. The CDR3 sequence is 16 residues long. Trimming at V came to 4 bases and at J to 1 base, leaving 5 bases not matched to a gene. CDR1 is SGHNT and CDR2 is YYREEE in the germline V gene (reference sequence). The CDR3 here is CASSGGLAGTQETQYF. DNA of the CDR3: TGTGCCAGCAGCGGAGGACTAGCGGGGACCCAAGAGACCCAGTACTTC.

This clone was counted a single time. This rearrangement joins TRBV7-2 to TRBJ1-2, with 10 bases matching TRBD1. Germline V CDR1 and CDR2: SGHTA, FQGNSA. CDR3 length: 16 residues. Trimming cost V 5 bases and J 1 base; bases outside gene matches: 7. The CDR3 spells CASSRQGAPNNYGYTF. In nucleotides, the CDR3 is TGTGCCAGCAGCAGACAGGGGGCCCCCAATAACTATGGCTACACCTTC.

Only a few counts were recorded for this clone. The gene calls are TRBV4-3 and TRBJ1-4; the D gene is possibly TRBD1 (6 bases). The CDR3 spans 13 residues. The germline V gene encodes CDR1 LGHNA and CDR2 YSLEER. Trimming took off 4 bases at V and 14 bases at J, with 17 bases between the two ends. The CDR3 loop is CASSRGRRTSLFF. The CDR3, as DNA: TGCGCCAGCAGCCGGGGGCGGAGGACTTCGCTGTTTTTT.

The rearrangement uses TRBV7-2 and TRBJ1-6; maybe TRBD1 (6 bases). This CDR3 contains 15 residues. From germline, CDR1 is SGHTA and CDR2 FQGNSA. V gave up 4 bases and J gave up 9 bases, with 16 bases separating them. The CDR3 bases are TGTGCCAGCAGCTCGATCAGGGGAATTGGTTCACCCCTCCACTTT. Protein: CASSSIRGIGSPLHF.

V gene TRBV27 combines with J gene TRBJ1-3, with D perhaps TRBD1 (6 bases). The CDR3 runs 14 residues. The germline V gene encodes CDR1 MNHEY and CDR2 SMNVEV (reference sequence). The germline V and J ends were trimmed by 6 bases and 8 bases, with 17 bases remaining between them. The CDR3 DNA reads TGTGCCAGCAGGCCAGGGGCCACTCGAGACACCATATATTTT. It yields the protein CASRPGATRDTIYF.

There are a few counts of this clone. Other DNA sequences in this sample translate to the same CDR3. The V call is TRBV7-9, the J call TRBJ2-1; TRBD2 aligns across 11 bases. The germline CDR1 and CDR2 sequences are SEHNR and FQNEAQ (reference sequence). After removal of 0 bases from V and 4 bases from J, the junction contained 2 bases not matched to a gene. This CDR3 spans 16 amino acids. The CDR3 region is CASSLALAGVYNEQFF. Written as DNA, the CDR3 is TGTGCCAGCAGCTTAGCACTAGCGGGGGTATACAATGAGCAGTTCTTC.

This clone was counted between two and nine times. The chain combines TRBV5-1 with TRBJ2-3; 9 bases are a match to TRBD2. J was trimmed by 2 bases and V by 2 bases; bases with no gene match: 3. The CDR3 loop spans 15 amino acids. CDR1 SGHRS and CDR2 YFSETQ come from the germline V gene. The CDR3 sequence is CASSFSGGYTDTQYF. The CDR3 DNA reads as TGCGCCAGCAGCTTTAGCGGGGGCTACACAGATACGCAGTATTTT. Complete variable domain (other parts from reference TRBV5-1 and TRBJ2-3): KAGVTQTPRYLIKTRGQQVTLSCSPISGHRSVSWYQQTPGQGLQFLFEYFSETQRNKGNFPGRFSGRQFSNSRSEMNVSTLELGDSALYLCASSFSGGYTDTQYFGPGTRLTVL.

The rearrangement uses TRBV7-2 and TRBJ2-6; the D is unclear. This CDR3 region has 15 residues. V gave up 6 bases and J gave up 0 bases, with 9 bases separating them. In germline, CDR1 is SGHTA, CDR2 FQGNSA. CDR3 in amino acids: CASRPTSSGANVLTF. CDR3 DNA sequence: TGTGCCAGCAGACCGACAAGCTCTGGGGCCAACGTCCTGACTTTC.

The CDR3 loop is CASSSSGAYGYTF. The CDR3 DNA sequence: TGTGCCAGTAGTTCATCGGGAGCCTATGGCTACACCTTC. The chain joins TRBV19 to TRBJ1-2; D is uncertain. Between the trimmed V and J ends, which lost 5 bases and 4 bases, there was a span of 11 bases. The length of the CDR3 is 13 residues. CDR1 is LNHDA, CDR2 SQIVND, per germline (reference sequence). Together with reference TRBV19 and TRBJ1-2, the CDR3 gives the full variable domain: DGGITQSPKYLFRKEGQNVTLSCEQNLNHDAMYWYRQDPGQGLRLIYYSQIVNDFQKGDIAEGYSVSREKKESFPLTVTSAQKNPTAFYLCASSSSGAYGYTFGSGTRLTVV.

This chain joins TRBV7-6 and TRBJ2-2; 9 nucleotides agree with TRBD1. Germline V gives CDR1 SGHVS, CDR2 FNYEAQ. V trimming: 3 bases; J trimming: 7 bases; junction bases outside the gene matches: 6. The CDR3 runs to 15 residues. CDR3 sequence (DNA): TGTGCCAGCAGCTTTAGGACAGGGGTGGTCGGGGAGCTGTTTTTT. It codes for CASSFRTGVVGELFF.

The chain links TRBV6-1 to TRBJ2-7; 7 nucleotides line up with TRBD1. After removal of 6 bases from V and 2 bases from J, the junction contained 7 bases not matched to a gene. In germline, CDR1 is MNHNS, CDR2 SASEGT. This CDR3 has 14 residues. The CDR3 is CASSFPGQPYEQYF. In nucleotides, the CDR3 is TGTGCCAGCAGCTTTCCGGGACAGCCCTACGAGCAGTACTTC.

The V call is TRBV9, the J call TRBJ2-2; weak D call: TRBD1 (6 bases). This CDR3 region has 15 residues. CDR1 is SGDLS and CDR2 is YYNGEE in the germline V gene. V dropped 0 bases and J dropped 2 bases, with 8 bases sitting between them. This CDR3 is CASSVVGGNTGELFF. CDR3 sequence (DNA): TGTGCCAGCAGCGTAGTAGGGGGAAACACCGGGGAGCTGTTTTTT.

This rearrangement joins TRBV7-8 to TRBJ1-6, with D possibly being TRBD1 (5 bases). CDR3 size: 15 residues. Germline CDR1 is SGHVS and CDR2 is FQNEAQ. The V gene lost 1 base and the J gene lost 9 bases, with 13 bases spanning the gap. Here the CDR3 reads CASSLEGRGISPLHF. CDR3 nucleotide sequence: TGTGCCAGCAGCTTAGAGGGGCGTGGGATTTCACCCCTCCACTTT.

The chain combines TRBV29-1 with TRBJ1-2; D is undetermined. CDR1 is SQVTM and CDR2 is ANQGSEA in the germline V gene. Between the trimmed V and J ends, which lost 2 bases and 4 bases, there was a span of 11 bases. The CDR3 is 13 residues long. The chain's CDR3 is CSVEIPPGYGYTF. The CDR3 DNA reads TGCAGCGTTGAAATCCCCCCGGGCTATGGCTACACCTTC.